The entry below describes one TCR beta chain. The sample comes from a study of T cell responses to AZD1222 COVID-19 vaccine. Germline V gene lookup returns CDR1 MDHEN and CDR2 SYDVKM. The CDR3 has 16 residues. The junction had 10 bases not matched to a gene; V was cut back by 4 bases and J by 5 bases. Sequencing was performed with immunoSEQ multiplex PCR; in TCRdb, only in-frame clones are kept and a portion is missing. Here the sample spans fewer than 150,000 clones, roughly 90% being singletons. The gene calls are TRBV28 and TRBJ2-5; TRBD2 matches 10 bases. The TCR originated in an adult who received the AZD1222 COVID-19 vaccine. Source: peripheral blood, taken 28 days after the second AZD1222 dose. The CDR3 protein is CASSSTSSGSLETQYF. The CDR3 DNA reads TGTGCCAGCAGTTCCACTTCTAGCGGGAGTCTCGAGACCCAGTACTTC.